This is a list of T cell receptor beta chains from one sample in a study of cytomegalovirus exposure and HLA in healthy donors. The data were produced by immunoSEQ multiplex PCR, yet TCRdb's version contains in-frame clones alone and is incomplete. Among around 140,000 clones listed, roughly 80% were seen once. Source material: PBMCs. The origin of the receptors is a female donor in good health and CMV-seronegative. Each CDR3 is given with its conserved first and last residue. D genes are given only for firm matches. A row's size may be missing; if present it is once, few, many or a size class.

>TRBV19|TRBD1|TRBJ1-2|.
CASSFPAETGNYGYTF
TGTGCCAGTAGCTTCCCAGCGGAGACAGGGAACTATGGCTACACCTTC
>TRBV15|TRBD1|TRBJ1-4|.
CATSSDTGGVNEKLFF
TGTGCCACCAGCAGCGATACAGGGGGCGTTAATGAAAAACTGTTTTTT
>TRBV5-6|.|TRBJ1-5|.
CASSFSGYQPQHF
TGTGCCAGCAGCTTTTCGGGATATCAGCCCCAGCATTTT
>TRBV10-1|.|TRBJ2-3|.
CASSDGLSTDTQYF
TGCGCCAGCAGTGACGGACTGTCCACAGATACGCAGTATTTT
>TRBV27|.|TRBJ1-5|once
CASSQGRNQPQHF
TGTGCCAGCAGCCAGGGGCGCAATCAGCCCCAGCATTTT
>TRBV4-1|TRBD2|TRBJ2-1|.
CASSQDSGRTQFF
TGCGCCAGCAGCCAAGATAGCGGGAGAACGCAGTTCTTC
>TRBV4-2|TRBD2|TRBJ2-5|.
CASSQDLSSGKETQYF
TGTGCCAGCAGCCAAGATTTATCTAGCGGGAAAGAGACCCAGTACTTC
>TRBV5-6|.|TRBJ1-1|few
CASILQGRTEAFF
TGTGCCAGCATCCTACAGGGACGTACTGAAGCTTTCTTT
>TRBV5-6|.|TRBJ2-7|.
CASSAAPGEQYF
TGTGCCAGCAGCGCCGCGCCTGGCGAGCAGTACTTC
>TRBV19|.|TRBJ1-1|.
CASSHGQGAFF
TGTGCCAGTAGTCACGGCCAGGGAGCTTTCTTT
>TRBV11-2|.|TRBJ2-3|.
CASSLDQGDTQYF
TGTGCCAGCAGCTTAGACCAGGGAGATACGCAGTATTTT
>TRBV11-3|TRBD2|TRBJ2-2|.
CASTKYPGLAGGGGELFF
TGTGCCAGCACCAAATACCCGGGACTAGCGGGAGGTGGCGGGGAGCTGTTTTTT
>TRBV27|.|TRBJ1-4|.
CASSLTAPRPEKLFF
TGTGCCAGCAGTTTGACAGCCCCGCGACCAGAAAAACTGTTTTTT
>TRBV6-5|TRBD1|TRBJ2-2|few
CASRGQGAAGELFF
TGTGCCAGCAGAGGACAGGGGGCGGCCGGGGAGCTGTTTTTT
>TRBV19|TRBD1|TRBJ2-7|.
CASSIVGQGALEQYF
TGTGCCAGTAGTATAGTAGGACAGGGGGCGCTCGAGCAGTACTTC
>TRBV27|TRBD1|TRBJ1-2|.
CASSLGRQGCGYTF
TGTGCCAGCAGTTTAGGTAGACAGGGGTGTGGCTACACCTTC
>TRBV27|.|TRBJ1-3|.
CASSVDRSIGNTIYF
TGTGCCAGCAGTGTAGACAGGTCTATCGGAAACACCATATATTTT
>TRBV14|TRBD1|TRBJ2-5|.
CASSQDGDSKETQYF
TGTGCCAGCAGCCAAGACGGGGACAGTAAAGAGACCCAGTACTTC
>TRBV10-3|.|TRBJ1-4|.
CAIRAQDSLNEKLFF
TGTGCCATCAGAGCCCAGGACAGCCTTAATGAAAAACTGTTTTTT
>TRBV7-3|.|TRBJ2-5|.
CASSARQAQETQYF
TGTGCCAGCAGCGCTAGACAGGCCCAAGAGACCCAGTACTTC
>TRBV28|TRBD2|TRBJ2-7|few
CASSLAGPYEQYF
TGTGCCAGCAGCTTAGCGGGGCCCTACGAGCAGTACTTC
>TRBV7-9|.|TRBJ1-2|.
CASSLQDSYYGYTF
TGTGCCAGCAGCTTGCAGGACAGCTACTATGGCTACACCTTC
>TRBV5-1|.|TRBJ1-3|.
CASSWGLVGRNTIYF
TGCGCCAGCAGCTGGGGCCTTGTAGGGAGAAACACCATATATTTT
>TRBV27|TRBD2|TRBJ2-7|.
CASSLGTSGYEQYF
TGTGCCAGCAGTTTAGGGACTAGCGGGTACGAGCAGTACTTC
>TRBV5-5|TRBD2|TRBJ2-5|.
CASSLGLAFSETQYF
TGTGCCAGCAGCCTGGGACTAGCCTTTTCCGAGACCCAGTACTTC
>TRBV6-4|.|TRBJ1-5|.
CASSTRSGQPQHF
TGTGCCAGCAGTACAAGGTCGGGTCAGCCCCAGCATTTT
>TRBV11-3|.|TRBJ1-1|.
CASSWGGEVAFF
TGTGCCAGCAGCTGGGGGGGAGAGGTAGCTTTCTTT